The next 6 T cell receptor beta chains were all read from a single sample in a study of radiotherapy plus CTLA-4 blockade in lung cancer. Only in-frame clones appear in the TCRdb table, and some are missing; sequencing was by immunoSEQ multiplex PCR. The table includes tens of thousands of clones, around 80% detected once. The input for sequencing was peripheral blood, taken from a patient treated with radiotherapy plus ipilimumab. The receptors were sampled from a human donor with non-small cell lung cancer who had a partial response to radiotherapy plus ipilimumab.

The V call is TRBV19, the J call TRBJ2-7; a weak D match, TRBD1 (6 bases). CDR1 LNHDA and CDR2 SQIVND come from the germline V gene (reference sequence). CDR3 size: 14 residues. V gave up 3 bases and J gave up 6 bases, with 15 bases separating them. CDR3 sequence reads: CASSISRGGFEQYF. In DNA, the CDR3 is TGTGCCAGTAGTATTTCCAGGGGTGGCTTCGAGCAGTACTTC.

This sequence joins TRBV5-4 and TRBJ1-6, with TRBD1 identical over 11 bases. J lost 7 bases, V lost 4 bases, and 4 bases had no gene match. This CDR3 is built from 15 residues. Germline values: CDR1 SGHNT, CDR2 YYREEE (reference sequence). The CDR3 reads CASSPGDRGNSPLHF. The CDR3, as DNA: TGTGCCAGCAGCCCCGGGGACAGGGGGAATTCACCCCTCCACTTT.

In this sample, this clone is medium-sized. The chain carries TRBV4-2 and TRBJ2-7; possible D gene TRBD2, 5 bases. CDR1 is LGHNA and CDR2 is YNFKEQ in the germline V gene. The CDR3 spans 16 residues. The V gene lost 3 bases and the J gene lost 0 bases, with 15 bases spanning the gap. The CDR3 reads CASSQVLGGSSYEQYF. The CDR3 bases are TGTGCCAGCAGCCAGGTTCTCGGAGGCAGCTCCTACGAGCAGTACTTC.

This clone was recorded only once. The chain recombines TRBV7-9 with TRBJ1-5, with D tentatively TRBD1 (5 bases). The CDR3 has 15 residues. The V end was cut by 0 bases, the J end by 1 base, with 7 bases between. CDR1 and CDR2 from the germline V gene are SEHNR and FQNEAQ (reference sequence). The CDR3 spells CASSLAGGSNQPQHF. The CDR3, as DNA: TGTGCCAGCAGCTTAGCGGGGGGGAGCAATCAGCCCCAGCATTTT.

The chain has TRBV9 and TRBJ1-1; possible D gene TRBD1, 6 bases. Trimming stripped 4 bases from V and 1 base from J, with 8 bases between. The CDR3 totals 13 residues. CDR1 and CDR2 from the germline V gene are SGDLS and YYNGEE. CDR3 in DNA: TGTGCCAGCAGCAAACAGGGGAACACTGAAGCTTTCTTT. Its protein product is CASSKQGNTEAFF.

This chain joins TRBV25-1 and TRBJ1-2; 7 bases are shared with TRBD1. Per germline, CDR1 MGHDK and CDR2 SYGVNS. Trimming removed 4 bases from V and 4 bases from J; junction bases left unmatched: 6. The CDR3 has 14 residues. The CDR3 DNA reads TGTGCCAGCAGTGCCCAGGGACAGCCCTATGGCTACACCTTC. Protein: CASSAQGQPYGYTF.